The rows below give T cell receptor beta chains drawn from one sample of a study of blood T cell repertoires in COVID-19. Repertoires were generated with immunoSEQ multiplex PCR, while TCRdb's copy carries only in-frame clones and drops some. The sample carries hundreds of thousands of clones, more than 75% recorded once. The sample consisted of peripheral blood. Receptors originate from a woman between 18 and 29 years old who had recovered from COVID-19. Each CDR3 is given with its conserved first and last residue. A D gene is named only where the DNA matches it firmly. Size is stated for part of the rows, as once, few or many counts, or as a class when the clone is expanded.

>13|TRBV24-1|.|TRBJ2-2|.
CATSDSVSGELFF
TGTGCCACCAGTGATTCCGTATCCGGGGAGCTGTTTTTT
>15|TRBV5-4|.|TRBJ1-4|TRBD1
CASSLTGTGNEKLFF
TGTGCCAGCAGTTTAACCGGGACAGGGAATGAAAAACTGTTTTTT
>19|TRBV5-1|few|TRBJ1-1|TRBD1
CASSIITGQDLRGNTEAFF
TGCGCCAGCAGTATTATAACGGGACAGGATCTCCGAGGGAACACTGAAGCTTTCTTT
>12|TRBV18|.|TRBJ1-1|TRBD1
CASSAQGPDAFF
TGTGCCAGCTCAGCACAGGGGCCCGATGCTTTCTTT
>12|TRBV12-3/TRBV12-4|.|TRBJ1-2|.
CASSLAQEAYTF
TGTGCCAGCAGTTTGGCGCAGGAGGCCTACACCTTC
>14|TRBV6-5|.|TRBJ1-5|.
CASRYRLDQLPQHF
TGTGCCAGCAGGTACAGACTAGATCAGCTGCCCCAGCATTTT
>14|TRBV7-8|.|TRBJ1-1|TRBD1
CASSSTGGNTEAFF
TGTGCCAGCAGCTCGACAGGGGGGAACACTGAAGCTTTCTTT
>15|TRBV11-2|.|TRBJ1-5|.
CASSLFVDSNQPQHF
TGTGCCAGCAGCTTATTTGTAGATAGCAATCAGCCCCAGCATTTT
>12|TRBV6-5|.|TRBJ1-5|.
CATRAGNQPQHF
TGTGCCACACGAGCGGGCAATCAGCCCCAGCATTTT
>17|TRBV9|once|TRBJ1-5|TRBD1
CASSQGTGAHSNQPQHF
TGTGCCAGCAGCCAAGGGACAGGGGCACATAGCAATCAGCCCCAGCATTTT
>13|TRBV14|.|TRBJ2-2|.
CASSQQGPGELFF
TGTGCCAGCAGCCAACAGGGGCCCGGGGAGCTGTTTTTT
>16|TRBV5-8|.|TRBJ2-1|TRBD2
CASSLGRSGRYNEQFF
TGTGCCAGCAGCTTGGGTCGTAGCGGGCGCTACAATGAGCAGTTCTTC
>15|TRBV7-2|.|TRBJ2-3|.
CASSPPGLPLDTQYF
TGTGCCAGCAGCCCGCCGGGACTCCCGCTTGATACGCAGTATTTT
>16|TRBV7-2|.|TRBJ2-1|.
CASSRGTQRTYNEQFF
TGTGCCAGCAGTCGCGGGACCCAGCGGACCTACAATGAGCAGTTCTTC
>14|TRBV7-2|.|TRBJ2-3|.
CASSFGIGADTQYF
TGTGCCAGCAGCTTCGGGATAGGCGCAGATACGCAGTATTTT
>13|TRBV5-4|.|TRBJ1-2|TRBD1
CASSLDRGYGYTF
TGTGCCAGCAGCTTGGACAGGGGCTATGGCTACACCTTC
>16|TRBV27|.|TRBJ2-3|TRBD2
CASSFLAGGSTDTLYF
TGTGCCAGCAGTTTTCTAGCGGGAGGGTCCACAGATACGCTGTATTTT
>15|TRBV2|.|TRBJ1-5|.
CASSEDRLLNQPQHF
TGTGCCAGCAGTGAAGACAGACTACTCAATCAGCCCCAGCATTTT
>15|TRBV5-8|.|TRBJ1-5|.
CASSWGGTTYQPQHF
TGTGCCAGCAGCTGGGGGGGGACAACCTATCAGCCCCAGCATTTT
>14|TRBV7-2|.|TRBJ1-1|TRBD1
CASSRQGRGTEAFF
TGTGCCAGCAGTCGACAGGGGCGGGGCACTGAAGCTTTCTTT
>17|TRBV4-3|.|TRBJ2-2|TRBD2
CASSQEIAGGDTGELFF
TGCGCCAGCAGCCAGGAGATAGCGGGAGGAGACACCGGGGAGCTGTTTTTT
>16|TRBV27|.|TRBJ1-2|.
CASGSGGHNSYYGYTF
TGTGCCAGCGGGAGTGGGGGCCATAACTCCTACTATGGCTACACCTTC
>19|TRBV10-3|.|TRBJ2-1|TRBD2
CAISGPAGTSPGSYNEQFF
TGTGCCATCAGTGGCCCTGCCGGGACTAGTCCTGGCTCCTACAATGAGCAGTTCTTC
>15|TRBV4-3|.|TRBJ2-1|TRBD2
CASSQDLAGVYEQFF
TGCGCCAGCAGCCAAGACTTAGCGGGAGTTTATGAGCAGTTCTTC
>17|TRBV4-3|.|TRBJ2-3|.
CASSQVPAGAPGDTQYF
TGCGCCAGCAGCCAAGTTCCGGCGGGGGCGCCGGGTGATACGCAGTATTTT
>13|TRBV5-4|.|TRBJ2-2|.
CASSRRGTGELFF
TGTGCCAGCAGTCGGAGGGGCACCGGGGAGCTGTTTTTT
>13|TRBV2|.|TRBJ1-6|.
CASSLGYHSPLHF
TGTGCCAGCAGCCTAGGTTATCATTCACCCCTCCACTTT
>15|TRBV9|.|TRBJ2-1|TRBD2
CASSPGTSSYNEQFF
TGTGCCAGCAGCCCCGGGACTAGCTCCTACAATGAGCAGTTCTTC
>16|TRBV9|few|TRBJ1-1|TRBD1
CASSVVDRTGSLEAFF
TGTGCCAGCAGCGTAGTGGACCGGACAGGTTCGTTGGAAGCTTTCTTT
>15|TRBV5-1|.|TRBJ1-4|.
CASSLVGATNEKLFF
TGCGCCAGCAGCTTGGTCGGAGCAACTAATGAAAAACTGTTTTTT
>14|TRBV7-2|.|TRBJ1-2|.
CASSPRPRIYGYTF
TGTGCCAGCAGCCCCCGCCCGAGGATCTATGGCTACACCTTC
>16|TRBV5-6|.|TRBJ2-3|TRBD2
CASSHLAGGGTDTQYF
TGTGCCAGCAGTCACCTAGCGGGAGGGGGCACAGATACGCAGTATTTT
>14|TRBV5-4|once|TRBJ1-1|.
CASSLPDGGAEAFF
TGTGCCAGCAGCTTGCCCGACGGCGGCGCTGAAGCTTTCTTT
>19|TRBV5-6|.|TRBJ2-3|TRBD2
CASSPGFSGSANWPDTQYF
TGTGCCAGCAGCCCGGGATTCAGCGGGAGTGCGAACTGGCCAGATACGCAGTATTTT
>14|TRBV5-4|.|TRBJ2-1|.
CASSLEGVVDEQFF
TGTGCCAGCAGCTTGGAGGGAGTAGTAGATGAGCAGTTCTTC
>16|TRBV6-2/TRBV6-3|.|TRBJ2-5|.
CASSYTQLAGRETQYF
TGTGCCAGCAGTTACACCCAACTAGCCGGGCGGGAGACCCAGTACTTC
>15|TRBV5-6|.|TRBJ2-1|TRBD2
CASSLAGGLYNEQFF
TGTGCCAGCAGCTTAGCGGGAGGACTCTACAATGAGCAGTTCTTC
>15|TRBV2|.|TRBJ2-1|TRBD1
CASTEGGTGENEQFF
TGTGCCAGCACCGAAGGGGGGACAGGGGAAAATGAGCAGTTCTTC
>16|TRBV4-3|.|TRBJ2-3|.
CASSQDLGPKAATQYF
TGCGCCAGCAGCCAAGATCTCGGCCCAAAAGCGGCCACGCAGTATTTT
>19|TRBV21-1|.|TRBJ1-1|.
CASSKEVVGIGGENTEAFF
TGTGCCAGCAGCAAAGAGGTCGTCGGTATTGGGGGCGAGAACACTGAAGCTTTCTTT
>16|TRBV5-1|.|TRBJ2-1|TRBD1
CASSLGGTGGYNEQFF
TGCGCCAGCAGCTTGGGCGGGACAGGGGGCTACAATGAGCAGTTCTTC
>15|TRBV28|once|TRBJ2-3|.
CASSFPGQPTDTQYF
TGTGCCAGCAGTTTTCCAGGACAGCCCACAGATACGCAGTATTTT
>17|TRBV25-1|once|TRBJ1-4|.
CASSDPQGAPSNEKLFF
TGTGCCAGCAGTGATCCCCAAGGGGCACCATCGAATGAAAAACTGTTTTTT
>16|TRBV11-3|.|TRBJ2-3|TRBD2
CASSLVLAGGTDTQYF
TGTGCCAGCAGCTTAGTCTTGGCGGGAGGGACAGATACGCAGTATTTT